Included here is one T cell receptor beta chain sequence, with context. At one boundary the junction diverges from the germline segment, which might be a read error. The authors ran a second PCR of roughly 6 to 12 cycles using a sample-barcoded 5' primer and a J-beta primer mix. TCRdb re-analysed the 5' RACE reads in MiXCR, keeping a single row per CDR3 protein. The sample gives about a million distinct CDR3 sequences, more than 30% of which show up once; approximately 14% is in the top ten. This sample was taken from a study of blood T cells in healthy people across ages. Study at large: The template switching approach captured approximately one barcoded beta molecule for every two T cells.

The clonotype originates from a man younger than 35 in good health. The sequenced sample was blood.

The CDR3 sequence: CLAGKGAGTEAFF. CDR3 bases: TGCCTCGCGGGGAAGGGGGCAGGTACTGAAGCTTTCTTT. The rearrangement links TRBV7-9 to TRBJ1-1, with 7 positions matching TRBD1. This CDR3 spans 13 amino acids. From germline, CDR1 is SEHNR and CDR2 FQNEAQ (reference sequence).